The 5 T cell receptor beta chains below all came from one sample that was sequenced in a study of cytomegalovirus exposure and HLA in healthy donors. PCR amplification relied on 60 Vbeta primers (plus 13 Jbeta primers). The repertoire was sequenced with immunoSEQ multiplex PCR; TCRdb's copy has only in-frame clones and lacks some. The table lists 95,000 to 130,000 clones, 65% of them singletons. Sequencing was done on a sample of PBMCs. The receptors shown here come from a woman between 40 and 50 years old in good health and CMV-seropositive.

This clone has more than one count but fewer than ten. The chain uses TRBV30 and TRBJ1-6; no reliable D call. This CDR3 comprises 12 residues. Trimming took off 0 bases at V and 8 bases at J, with 5 bases between the two ends. Germline assignment: CDR1 GTSNPN and CDR2 SVGIG (reference sequence). CDR3 amino acids: CAWSVVDSPLHF. CDR3 bases: TGTGCCTGGAGTGTTGTCGATTCACCCCTCCACTTT.

The CDR3 coding sequence is TGTGCCAGCAGACAGGGTGTCTGGTCTGGGGCCAACGTCCTGACTTTC. It codes for CASRQGVWSGANVLTF. The rearrangement joins TRBV27 to TRBJ2-6; possible D gene TRBD1, 6 bases. The CDR3 extends over 16 amino acids. Trimming took off 6 bases at V and 1 base at J, with 13 bases between the two ends. Germline-derived CDR1 and CDR2 are MNHEY and SMNVEV (reference sequence).

The chain employs TRBV30 and TRBJ2-3, with 7 bases aligning to TRBD2. CDR3 length: 13 amino acids. V lost 5 bases to trimming and J lost 2 bases; unmatched junction nucleotides: 4. CDR1 is GTSNPN and CDR2 is SVGIG in the germline V gene (reference sequence). CDR3 coding DNA: TGTGCCTGGGCTAGCGGAAACACAGATACGCAGTATTTT. This encodes CAWASGNTDTQYF.

This clone was counted a few times. V and J are TRBV6-5 and TRBJ2-1, with D uncertain. Trimming pared 2 bases from V and 0 bases from J, leaving 5 bases between. The CDR3 extends over 14 amino acids. Germline V gives CDR1 MNHEY, CDR2 SVGAGI. Written as DNA, the CDR3 is TGTGCCAGCAGTTACCTTAGCTCCTACAATGAGCAGTTCTTC. Its translation: CASSYLSSYNEQFF.

The chain links TRBV7-9 to TRBJ2-1; no reliable D call. V was trimmed by 4 bases and J by 2 bases, leaving 6 bases between them. There are 13 residues in the CDR3. The V gene's germline CDR1 is SEHNR and CDR2 FQNEAQ (reference sequence). CDR3 sequence reads: CASSSSPYNEQFF. CDR3 DNA: TGTGCCAGCAGCTCCAGTCCCTACAATGAGCAGTTCTTC.